The 18 T cell receptor beta chains reported below all come from one sample, sequenced in a study of T cell responses to AZD1222 COVID-19 vaccine. TCRdb's copy holds only in-frame clones and misses some; the assay was immunoSEQ multiplex PCR. Among roughly 180,000 clones listed, 90% to 95% were seen once. Source: peripheral blood, taken 28 days after the second AZD1222 dose. Receptors were obtained from an adult who received the AZD1222 COVID-19 vaccine.

The rearrangement joins TRBV28 to TRBJ2-1, with 10 bases fitting TRBD2. Trimming at V came to 4 bases and at J to 9 bases, leaving 6 bases not matched to a gene. The CDR3 has 14 residues. Looked up from germline, CDR1 is MDHEN and CDR2 is SYDVKM. CDR3 loop: CASSSVASGSEQFF. In DNA form, the CDR3 reads TGTGCCAGCAGTTCCGTGGCTAGCGGGAGTGAGCAGTTCTTC.

The V call is TRBV2, the J call TRBJ1-5, with 7 bases identical to TRBD1. There are 16 residues in the CDR3. V dropped 6 bases and J dropped 2; count of bases not matched to a gene: 10. From germline, CDR1 is SNHLY and CDR2 FYNNEI. Written as DNA, the CDR3 is TGTGCCAGCAGCACCTCAACAGGGGCAGGCAATCAGCCCCAGCATTTT. Its protein is CASSTSTGAGNQPQHF.

The V call is TRBV18, the J call TRBJ1-2, with D uncertain. V dropped 6 bases and J dropped 4 bases, with 24 bases sitting between them. There are 17 residues in the CDR3. The germline CDR1 and CDR2 sequences are KGHSH and LQKENI. This chain's CDR3 is CASSPGGVGRSLYGYTF. The CDR3 DNA reads TGTGCCAGCTCCCCCGGCGGGGTTGGGCGAAGCCTCTATGGCTACACCTTC. Full variable domain (outside the CDR3, taken from reference TRBV18 and TRBJ1-2): NAGVMQNPRHLVRRRGQEARLRCSPMKGHSHVYWYRQLPEEGLKFMVYLQKENIIDESGMPKERFSAEFPKEGPSILRIQQVVRGDSAAYFCASSPGGVGRSLYGYTFGSGTRLTVV.

The rearrangement links TRBV6-1 to TRBJ1-4, with 7 bases lining up with TRBD1. Germline CDR1 MNHNS, CDR2 SASEGT. The trim removed 1 base at V and 7 bases at J, leaving 9 bases unmatched. The CDR3 spans 16 residues. CDR3 amino acids: CASSEDFGAGGEKLFF. In DNA, the CDR3 is TGTGCCAGCAGTGAAGACTTCGGGGCAGGGGGTGAAAAACTGTTTTTT.

The rearrangement uses TRBV7-6 and TRBJ2-7, with 7 nucleotides matching TRBD2. Losses at the gene ends were 7 bases for V and 6 bases for J; bases not matched to a gene: 12. CDR3 length: 14 amino acids. Looked up from germline, CDR1 is SGHVS and CDR2 is FNYEAQ. The DNA of the CDR3 is TGTGCCAGCACCCCCGGGGGGTCATCGTCCGAGCAGTACTTC. Translating gives CASTPGGSSSEQYF.

The chain links TRBV30 to TRBJ1-1; the match to TRBD1 covers 11 bases. The CDR3 has 13 amino acids. CDR1 is GTSNPN, CDR2 SVGIG, per germline (reference sequence). With V trimmed by 5 bases and J by 5 bases, 4 bases remained unmatched. As DNA, the CDR3 is TGTGCCTGGCGGACAGGGGGCTGGACTGAAGCTTTCTTT. Amino acid sequence: CAWRTGGWTEAFF.

The CDR3 sequence is CATSRPGLAESYEQYF. CDR3 DNA sequence: TGTGCCACCAGCAGACCGGGACTAGCGGAGTCCTACGAGCAGTACTTC. J is TRBJ2-7 and V is TRBV15, with 11 bases fitting TRBD2. The CDR3 spans 16 residues. V lost 2 bases, J lost 1 base, and 4 bases stayed unmatched. In germline, CDR1 is LNHNV, CDR2 YYDKDF (reference sequence).

This clone was seen just once. The chain has TRBV7-9 and TRBJ2-5, with D possibly matching TRBD2 (6 bases). The CDR3 extends over 15 amino acids. The germline V gene has CDR1 SEHNR and CDR2 FQNEAQ (reference sequence). V gave up 1 base and J gave up 2 bases, with 11 bases separating them. The chain's CDR3 is CASSLVPSGQETQYF. CDR3 bases: TGTGCCAGCAGCTTAGTCCCCAGCGGGCAAGAGACCCAGTACTTC.

CDR3 loop: CASSFTEYEQYF. Here the CDR3 DNA reads TGTGCCAGCAGCTTCACAGAATACGAGCAGTACTTC. V gene TRBV7-8 combines with J gene TRBJ2-7; D is ambiguous. The CDR3 is 12 amino acids. V was clipped by 3 bases and J by 4 bases, with 7 bases between them. Per the germline V gene, CDR1 is SGHVS and CDR2 is FQNEAQ.

V and J are TRBV4-1 and TRBJ1-3; 7 bases agree with TRBD1. The CDR3 consists of 16 residues. V lost 1 base and J lost 0; bases outside the gene matches: 3. From germline, CDR1 is MGHRA and CDR2 YSYEKL. CDR3 DNA: TGCGCCAGCAGCCAAGCGGGACAGCTCTCTGGAAACACCATATATTTT. Encoded protein: CASSQAGQLSGNTIYF.

This clone was observed at least ten times. CDR3 coding DNA: TGCGCCAGCAGCCAAGACGTCTCGGGGAGGGCTGTGATGCCCCAGCATTTT. Its translation: CASSQDVSGRAVMPQHF. The genes are TRBV4-1 and TRBJ1-5; D is ambiguous. The CDR3 has 17 residues. The germline gives CDR1 MGHRA, CDR2 YSYEKL. V shed 0 bases and J shed 9 bases, with 21 bases lying between them.

V gene TRBV24-1 combines with J gene TRBJ1-5; 10 nucleotides line up with TRBD1. Germline CDR1 is KGHDR and CDR2 is SFDVKD. V lost 4 bases, J lost 0 bases, and 5 bases stayed unmatched. CDR3 length: 17 residues. In DNA form, the CDR3 reads TGTGCCACCAGTGACCCCGGACAGGGGGATAGCAATCAGCCCCAGCATTTT. Translating it yields CATSDPGQGDSNQPQHF.

This chain links TRBV9 with TRBJ2-1, with D perhaps matching TRBD2 (5 bases). CDR1 and CDR2 from the germline V gene are SGDLS and YYNGEE. V was trimmed by 0 bases and J by 3 bases, leaving 13 bases between them. CDR3 length: 16 amino acids. CDR3 residues: CASSVVVGRSYNEQFF. The CDR3 DNA sequence: TGTGCCAGCAGCGTAGTAGTGGGGAGAAGCTACAATGAGCAGTTCTTC.

The CDR3 sequence is CSVQGSAGGEKLFF. For the CDR3, the DNA is TGCAGCGTCCAGGGGTCCGCTGGGGGTGAAAAACTGTTTTTT. The gene calls are TRBV29-1 and TRBJ1-4; perhaps TRBD1 as D (6 bases). The CDR3 totals 14 residues. Germline CDR1 is SQVTM and CDR2 is ANQGSEA. V was shortened by 6 bases and J by 7 bases, with 18 bases between the two germline ends.

The chain employs TRBV6-6 and TRBJ1-2; 9 nucleotides agree with TRBD1. Germline-derived CDR1 and CDR2 are MNHNY and SVGAGI (reference sequence). This CDR3 is 14 amino acids long. Losses at the gene ends were 5 bases for V and 3 bases for J; bases not matched to a gene: 4. The CDR3: CASSQGQGYYGYTF. CDR3 nucleotide sequence: TGTGCCAGCAGTCAGGGACAGGGTTACTATGGCTACACCTTC.

Regarding this clone: Relative to the germline gene, one junction end is altered; a read error may explain this. The rearrangement joins TRBV19 to TRBJ1-3; D is unclear. The length of the CDR3 is 10 residues. Germline CDR1 is LNHDA and CDR2 is SQIVND (reference sequence). CDR3: CASSNGNAHF. CDR3 sequence (DNA): TGTGCCAGTAGTAATGGGAATGCACATTTT.

The chain joins TRBV3-1 (or the pseudogene TRBV3-2) to TRBJ2-7; D gene uncertain. The V end was cut by 5 bases, the J end by 1 base, with 6 bases between. This CDR3 comprises 12 residues. The germline V gene encodes CDR1 LGHDT and CDR2 YNNKEL (reference sequence). CDR3 in amino acids: CASSYTSYEQYF. DNA of the CDR3: TGTGCCAGCAGCTATACTTCCTACGAGCAGTACTTC.

V and J are TRBV7-9 and TRBJ1-1; no firm D call. The CDR3 contains 16 residues. Germline V CDR1 and CDR2: SEHNR, FQNEAQ (reference sequence). V was trimmed by 2 bases and J by 0 bases, leaving 13 bases between them. This chain's CDR3 is CASSLPSGQLNTEAFF. The CDR3 bases are TGTGCCAGCAGCTTACCCTCCGGGCAGCTGAACACTGAAGCTTTCTTT.